The clone carrying this T cell receptor beta chain occurred a few times. This entry belongs to a study of blood T cell repertoires in COVID-19. In the study overall: PBMCs, B-cell-depleted T cells, or T cells were the source of the cDNA or gDNA that made up the material.

V lost 3 bases and J 1 base, leaving 10 bases between the germline ends. CDR1 is SNHLY and CDR2 is FYNNEI in the germline V gene. This CDR3 region has 15 residues. Each exposed participant met a COVID-19 case in the 2 weeks preceding study entry. In the study's own analysis: Estimation of nucleated cell counts relied on the amplification of reference gene primers. Produced via immunoSEQ multiplex PCR; TCRdb's table is partial and in-frame only. The V and J calls and clone size were taken over from that table, and D and trimming were inferred from the DNA. The sample lists about 140,000 clones; more than 80% were seen once.

This TCR derives from a woman between 18 and 30 years old who had been exposed to COVID-19. The material sequenced was PBMCs or T cells enriched from blood (not recorded which). V is TRBV2 and J is TRBJ1-5, with D maybe TRBD1 (5 bases). The CDR3: CASSEQGPSNQPQHF. The CDR3 region has the DNA TGTGCCAGCAGTGAGCAGGGCCCAAGCAATCAGCCCCAGCATTTT.